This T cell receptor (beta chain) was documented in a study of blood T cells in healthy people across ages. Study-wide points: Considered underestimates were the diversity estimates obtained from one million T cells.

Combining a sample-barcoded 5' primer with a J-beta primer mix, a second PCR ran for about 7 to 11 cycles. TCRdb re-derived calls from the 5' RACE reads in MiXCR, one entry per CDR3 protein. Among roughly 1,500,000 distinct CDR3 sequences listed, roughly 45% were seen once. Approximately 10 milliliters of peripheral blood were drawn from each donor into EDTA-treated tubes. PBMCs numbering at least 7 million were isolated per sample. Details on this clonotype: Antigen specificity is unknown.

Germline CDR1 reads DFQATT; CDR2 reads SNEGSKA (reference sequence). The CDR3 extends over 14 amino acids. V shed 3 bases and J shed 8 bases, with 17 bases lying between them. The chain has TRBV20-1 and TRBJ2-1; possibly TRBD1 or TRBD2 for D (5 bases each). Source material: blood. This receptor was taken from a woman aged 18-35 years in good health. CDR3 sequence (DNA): TGCAGTGCTAGCCGGGACGTAGGGGTCGATGAGCAGTTCTTC. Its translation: CSASRDVGVDEQFF.